The present T cell receptor (beta chain) was sequenced within a study of CXCR3-negative and CXCR3-positive naive CD8 T cells. The libraries of TRB cDNA were prepared using 5' RACE with UMI labels. TCRdb re-called the 5' RACE reads, yielding one record per CDR3 amino acid sequence without DNA. This sample contains under 150,000 distinct CDR3 sequences. Regarding the study as a whole: Greater hydrophobicity was found in TRB CDR3s of CXCR3-positive naive cells than of CXCR3-negative naive cells.

Germline CDR1 is ENHRY and CDR2 is SYGVKD. This CDR3 region has 15 residues. Notes on this clonotype: Its antigen is currently unknown.

The chain is built from TRBV10-3 and TRBJ1-6; the TRBD1 assignment by TCRdb is unverifiable without DNA. This TCR derives from a human donor in good health. Some clones in this sample may be carry-over from other donors' samples. The specimen sequenced was naive CXCR3+ CD8+ T cells from blood. Sample subset: CD45RO-CCR7+CD27+CD95- naive CD8+ T cells expressing CXCR3 (TNR3+). CDR3 amino acids: CAIREEDRGYSPLHF.